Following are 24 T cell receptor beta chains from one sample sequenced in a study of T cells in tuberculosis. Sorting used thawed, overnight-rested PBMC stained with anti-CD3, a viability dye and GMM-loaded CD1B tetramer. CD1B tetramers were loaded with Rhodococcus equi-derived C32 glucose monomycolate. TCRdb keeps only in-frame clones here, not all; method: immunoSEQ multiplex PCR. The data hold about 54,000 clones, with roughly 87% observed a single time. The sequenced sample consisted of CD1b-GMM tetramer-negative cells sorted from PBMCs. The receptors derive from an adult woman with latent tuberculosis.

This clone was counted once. The CDR3 DNA is TGTGCCAGCAGCCCGACAGAGATCAGCACAGATACGCAGTATTTT. It codes for CASSPTEISTDTQYF. This chain joins TRBV7-9 and TRBJ2-3; the D gene is possibly TRBD1 (5 bases). The CDR3 has 15 amino acids. The V end was cut by 5 bases, the J end by 0 bases, with 12 bases between. The V gene's germline CDR1 is SEHNR and CDR2 FQNEAQ (reference sequence).

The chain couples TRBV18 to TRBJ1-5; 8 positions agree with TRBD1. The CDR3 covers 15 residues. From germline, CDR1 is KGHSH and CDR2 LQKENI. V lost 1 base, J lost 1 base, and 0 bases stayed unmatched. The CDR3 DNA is TGTGCCAGCTCACCACGGACAGGGAGCAATCAGCCCCAGCATTTT. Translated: CASSPRTGSNQPQHF.

CDR3 in amino acids: CASGPAGFGQFF. The CDR3 region has the DNA TGTGCCAGCGGCCCCGCAGGGTTTGGGCAGTTCTTC. The chain uses TRBV28 and TRBJ2-1; D possibly corresponds to TRBD1 (5 bases). V lost 8 bases and J lost 12, with 17 bases in between. The germline gives CDR1 MDHEN, CDR2 SYDVKM. The CDR3 runs 12 residues.

DNA of the CDR3: TGTGCCAGCAGCTTGTTCAGGGGCCGGCTCACAGATACGCAGTATTTT. As protein: CASSLFRGRLTDTQYF. The J gene is TRBJ2-3, the V gene TRBV5-6; perhaps TRBD1 as D (6 bases). Germline V CDR1 and CDR2: SGHDT, YYEEEE. The CDR3 is 16 residues long. Trimming took off 1 base at V and 2 bases at J, with 14 bases between the two ends.

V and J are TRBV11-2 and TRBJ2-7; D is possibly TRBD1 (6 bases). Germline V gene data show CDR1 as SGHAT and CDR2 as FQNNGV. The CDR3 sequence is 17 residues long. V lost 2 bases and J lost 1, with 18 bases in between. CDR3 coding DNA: TGTGCCAGCAGCTTACCCAGAAGACAGGAGAGATCCTACGAGCAGTACTTC. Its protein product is CASSLPRRQERSYEQYF.

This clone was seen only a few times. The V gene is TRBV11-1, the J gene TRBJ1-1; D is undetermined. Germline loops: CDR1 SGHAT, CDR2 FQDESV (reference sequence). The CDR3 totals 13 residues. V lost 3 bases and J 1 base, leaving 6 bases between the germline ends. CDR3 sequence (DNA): TGTGCCAGCAGCTTTCTGAGGAACACTGAAGCTTTCTTT. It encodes CASSFLRNTEAFF.

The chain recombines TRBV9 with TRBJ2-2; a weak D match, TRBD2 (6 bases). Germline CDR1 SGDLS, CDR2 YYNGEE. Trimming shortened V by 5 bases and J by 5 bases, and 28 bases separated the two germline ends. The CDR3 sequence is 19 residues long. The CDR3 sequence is CASREDARGVGGETGELFF. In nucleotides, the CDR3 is TGTGCCAGCAGAGAAGATGCTCGCGGGGTAGGTGGCGAGACCGGGGAGCTGTTTTTT.

The CDR3 is CASSDDRNYGYTF. The CDR3 nucleotides read TGTGCCAGCAGCGATGACAGGAACTATGGCTACACCTTC. The chain uses TRBV11-3 and TRBJ1-2, with D perhaps TRBD1 (6 bases). Trimming left V 5 bases short and J 2 bases short, with 9 bases between. This CDR3 contains 13 residues. Germline values: CDR1 SGHNT, CDR2 YENEEA.

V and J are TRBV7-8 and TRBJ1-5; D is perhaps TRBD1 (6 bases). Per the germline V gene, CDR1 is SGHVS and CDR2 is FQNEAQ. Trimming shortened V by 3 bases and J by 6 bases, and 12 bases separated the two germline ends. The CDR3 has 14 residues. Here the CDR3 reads CASSFSGAIQPQHF. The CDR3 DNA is TGTGCCAGCAGCTTTTCAGGGGCAATTCAGCCCCAGCATTTT.

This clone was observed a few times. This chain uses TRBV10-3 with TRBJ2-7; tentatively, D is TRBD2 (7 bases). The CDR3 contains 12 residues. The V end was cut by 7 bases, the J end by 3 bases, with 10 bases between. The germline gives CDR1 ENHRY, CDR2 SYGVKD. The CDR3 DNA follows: TGTGCCATCAAGGGGGGGGGCTACGAGCAGTACTTC. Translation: CAIKGGGYEQYF.

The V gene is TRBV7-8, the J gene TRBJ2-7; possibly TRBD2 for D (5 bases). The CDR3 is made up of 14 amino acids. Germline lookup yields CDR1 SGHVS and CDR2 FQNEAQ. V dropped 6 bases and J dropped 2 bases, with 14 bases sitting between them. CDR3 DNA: TGTGCCAGCAGTCCCACTAGACTGGCCTACGAGCAGTACTTC. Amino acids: CASSPTRLAYEQYF.

The CDR3, as DNA: TGTGCCTGGGGAGGGAGTCTTCGAGGGACTAACTATGGCTACACCTTC. This gives the protein CAWGGSLRGTNYGYTF. This rearrangement joins TRBV30 to TRBJ1-2; unclear D gene. The germline V gene has CDR1 GTSNPN and CDR2 SVGIG (reference sequence). The CDR3 is 16 amino acids. Trimming removed 5 bases at V and 0 bases at J, with 19 bases between.

The CDR3: CASSLAGASGYTYNEQFF. In DNA form, the CDR3 reads TGCGCCAGCAGCTTAGCAGGAGCTAGCGGGTATACCTACAATGAGCAGTTCTTC. J is TRBJ2-1 and V is TRBV5-1, with TRBD2 matching over 8 bases. Germline trimming cut 2 bases from V and 2 bases from J; bases unmatched to any gene: 12. The CDR3 loop spans 18 amino acids. Germline V gene lookup returns CDR1 SGHRS and CDR2 YFSETQ.

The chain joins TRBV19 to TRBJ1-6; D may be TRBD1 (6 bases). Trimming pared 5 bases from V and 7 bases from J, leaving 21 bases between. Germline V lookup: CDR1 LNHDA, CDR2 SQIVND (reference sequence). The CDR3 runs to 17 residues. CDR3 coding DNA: TGTGCCAGTAGTGCCCGACAGGCCCTAGGGGTGAATTCACCCCTCCACTTT. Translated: CASSARQALGVNSPLHF.

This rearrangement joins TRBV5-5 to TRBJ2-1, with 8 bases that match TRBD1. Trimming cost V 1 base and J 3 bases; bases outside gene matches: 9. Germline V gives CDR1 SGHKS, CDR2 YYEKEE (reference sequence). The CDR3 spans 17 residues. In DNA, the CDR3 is TGTGCCAGCAGCTTGCATTTGCAGGGGGCGAACTACAATGAGCAGTTCTTC. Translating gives CASSLHLQGANYNEQFF. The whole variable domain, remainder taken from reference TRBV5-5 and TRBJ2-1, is DAGVTQSPTHLIKTRGQQVTLRCSPISGHKSVSWYQQVLGQGPQFIFQYYEKEERGRGNFPDRFSARQFPNYSSELNVNALLLGDSALYLCASSLHLQGANYNEQFFGPGTRLTVL.

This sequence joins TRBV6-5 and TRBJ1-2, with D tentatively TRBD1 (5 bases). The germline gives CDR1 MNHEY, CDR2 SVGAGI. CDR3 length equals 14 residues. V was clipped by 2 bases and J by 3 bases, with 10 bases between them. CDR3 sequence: CASSYRGRDYGYTF. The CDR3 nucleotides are TGTGCCAGCAGTTACAGGGGCCGTGACTATGGCTACACCTTC.

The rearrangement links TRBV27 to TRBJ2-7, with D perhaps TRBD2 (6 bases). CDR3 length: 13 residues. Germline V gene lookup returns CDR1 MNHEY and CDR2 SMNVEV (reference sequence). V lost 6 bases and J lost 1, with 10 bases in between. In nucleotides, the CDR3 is TGTGCCAGCAGGCCCGGGGGATCCTACGAGCAGTACTTC. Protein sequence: CASRPGGSYEQYF.

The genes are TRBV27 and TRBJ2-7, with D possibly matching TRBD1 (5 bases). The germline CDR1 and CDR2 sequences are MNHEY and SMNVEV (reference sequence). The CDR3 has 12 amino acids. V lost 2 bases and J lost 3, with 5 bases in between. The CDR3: CASSLQGYEQYF. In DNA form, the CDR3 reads TGTGCCAGCAGTTTACAGGGCTACGAGCAGTACTTC.

The CDR3 sequence: CASLGQIRAEAFF. For the CDR3, the DNA is TGTGCCAGCCTGGGACAGATTAGAGCTGAAGCTTTCTTT. This chain connects TRBV18 to TRBJ1-1, with 7 nucleotides matching TRBD1. Germline values: CDR1 KGHSH, CDR2 LQKENI. The length of the CDR3 is 13 residues. Unmatched junction bases numbered 9, after V lost 8 bases and J lost 6 bases.

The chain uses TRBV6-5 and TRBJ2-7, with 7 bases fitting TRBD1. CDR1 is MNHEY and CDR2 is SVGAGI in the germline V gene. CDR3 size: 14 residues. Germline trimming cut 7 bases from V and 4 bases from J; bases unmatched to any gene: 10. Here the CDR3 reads CASKPGQINYEQYF. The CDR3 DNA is TGTGCCAGCAAGCCGGGACAGATTAATTACGAGCAGTACTTC.

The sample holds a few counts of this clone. Here the CDR3 DNA reads TGTGCCAGCTTGAGGGGGGGTCGTGACACCGGGGAGCTGTTTTTT. Translated: CASLRGGRDTGELFF. This chain uses TRBV6-6 with TRBJ2-2, with a tentative D call TRBD2 (7 bases). Germline V CDR1 and CDR2: MNHNY, SVGAGI (reference sequence). Trimming pared 8 bases from V and 3 bases from J, leaving 16 bases between. This CDR3 spans 15 amino acids.

DNA for the CDR3: TGTGCCAGCAGTTACTCTCGTCCCGAGCAGTACTTC. Its protein product is CASSYSRPEQYF. The genes are TRBV6-6 and TRBJ2-7, with D unclear. This CDR3 spans 12 amino acids. V lost 0 bases and J lost 6, with 6 bases in between. CDR1 MNHNY and CDR2 SVGAGI come from the germline V gene (reference sequence).

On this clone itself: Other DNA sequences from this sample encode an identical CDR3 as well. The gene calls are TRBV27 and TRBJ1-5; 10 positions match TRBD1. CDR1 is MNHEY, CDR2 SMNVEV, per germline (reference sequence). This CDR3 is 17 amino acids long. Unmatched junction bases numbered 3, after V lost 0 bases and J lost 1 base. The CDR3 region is CASSLSSGQGSNQPQHF. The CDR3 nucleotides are TGTGCCAGCAGTTTATCGTCGGGACAGGGGAGCAATCAGCCCCAGCATTTT.

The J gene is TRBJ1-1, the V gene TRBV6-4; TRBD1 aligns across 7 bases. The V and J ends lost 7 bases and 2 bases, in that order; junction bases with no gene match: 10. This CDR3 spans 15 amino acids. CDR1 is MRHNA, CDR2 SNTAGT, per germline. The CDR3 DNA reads TGTGCCAGCAATATACAGGGGCGACAAAACACTGAAGCTTTCTTT. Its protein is CASNIQGRQNTEAFF.